This T cell receptor beta chain emerged from a study of T cell repertoires in cytomegalovirus infection. From germline, CDR1 is LNHNV and CDR2 YYDKDF (reference sequence). The CDR3 runs 13 residues. V lost 4 bases and J 4 bases, leaving 8 bases between the germline ends. Study-level points and caveats: What dominated the ex vivo response were HLA-C-restricted CMV-specific TCR beta clonotypes.

TCRdb recomputed calls from the reads with MiXCR, one row per CDR3 protein. The sample carries under 200,000 distinct CDR3 sequences, nearly 9.5% recorded once. This clonotype was seen only a few times. The antigen is undetermined. V gene TRBV15 combines with J gene TRBJ1-5, with TRBD1 as a possible D gene (5 bases). The sample taken for sequencing was PBMCs. The sequence was obtained from a human donor in good health (CMV status not recorded). Some clones in this sample may be carry-over from other donors' samples. Here the CDR3 DNA reads TGTGCCACCAGCACGGCAGGGAATCAGCCCCAGCATTTT. It is translated as CATSTAGNQPQHF.